This note documents a single TCR beta chain sequence. This specimen belongs to a study of T cell changes during pregnancy in multiple sclerosis. V was shortened by 6 bases and J by 4 bases, with 16 bases between the two germline ends. This CDR3 has 15 residues. Germline values: CDR1 MNHEY, CDR2 SMNVEV (reference sequence). TCRdb keeps only in-frame clones here, not all; method: immunoSEQ multiplex PCR. The sample gives about 100,000 clones, approximately 92% of which show up once; just under 2% is in the top ten. This chain connects TRBV27 to TRBJ2-1; TRBD2 is a possible D gene (6 bases). Here the sequenced sample was peripheral blood, taken after pregnancy. The source of this sequence is a female donor with multiple sclerosis, enrolled in a pregnancy study. The CDR3: CASSSLARWYNEQFF. The CDR3 coding sequence is TGTGCCAGCAGCTCTCTAGCGAGGTGGTACAATGAGCAGTTCTTC.